Described below is a single T cell receptor (beta chain) sequence and its context. Antigen specificity is unknown. These data originate in a study of T-cell reconstitution after alpha-beta-depleted transplantation in children. During its preparation, the TCRbeta library received unique molecular identifiers. TCRdb re-called the PCR reads through MiXCR, storing one row per CDR3 protein. The table includes approximately 130,000 distinct CDR3 sequences, 9.7% detected once. The CDR3 runs to 17 residues. CDR1 and CDR2 (germline): SGHRS, YFSETQ. With 4 bases clipped from V and 5 bases from J, the junction kept 12 bases outside the gene matches. Study-level findings and limits: After one year, T-cell counts and TCRbeta diversity mostly came from new T cells. Several hundred expanded graft clones reportedly supplied alpha-beta T cells about two months after transplant. Surviving recipient T cells and thymic progenitors produced the high day-60 TCRbeta diversity seen in some patients.

This sequence joins TRBV5-1 and TRBJ2-3; 11 nucleotides align to TRBD2. The sequenced sample was PBMCs, mostly from graft donor cells, obtained 180 days after TCRalphabeta/CD19-depleted stem cell transplant. This receptor was taken from a girl less than two years old who had a stem cell transplant for combined immunodeficiency, so the T cells may come from the graft donor. The CDR3 sequence: CASSLRLAGPPRDTQYF. The CDR3 DNA is TGCGCCAGCAGCCTAAGACTAGCGGGGCCTCCTCGAGATACGCAGTATTTT.